Given below is one T cell receptor (beta chain) in context. The sample comes from a study of neoadjuvant anti-PD-1 for oral cavity cancer. Clones were read by immunoSEQ multiplex PCR, and TCRdb kept only the in-frame ones, dropping some. The sample shows about 16,000 clones, roughly two thirds of them seen only once. The source is a person aged 40 to 85 with oral cavity squamous cell carcinoma. The material was PBMCs, obtained before nivolumab (anti-PD-1) treatment.

The CDR3 spells CASRRLDSGANVLTF. DNA of the CDR3: TGTGCCAGCAGGAGGCTAGACTCTGGGGCCAACGTCCTGACTTTC. The V and J genes are TRBV6-5 and TRBJ2-6; no reliable D call. Trimming shortened V by 6 bases and J by 0 bases, and 9 bases separated the two germline ends. CDR3 size: 15 residues. Per the germline V gene, CDR1 is MNHEY and CDR2 is SVGAGI.